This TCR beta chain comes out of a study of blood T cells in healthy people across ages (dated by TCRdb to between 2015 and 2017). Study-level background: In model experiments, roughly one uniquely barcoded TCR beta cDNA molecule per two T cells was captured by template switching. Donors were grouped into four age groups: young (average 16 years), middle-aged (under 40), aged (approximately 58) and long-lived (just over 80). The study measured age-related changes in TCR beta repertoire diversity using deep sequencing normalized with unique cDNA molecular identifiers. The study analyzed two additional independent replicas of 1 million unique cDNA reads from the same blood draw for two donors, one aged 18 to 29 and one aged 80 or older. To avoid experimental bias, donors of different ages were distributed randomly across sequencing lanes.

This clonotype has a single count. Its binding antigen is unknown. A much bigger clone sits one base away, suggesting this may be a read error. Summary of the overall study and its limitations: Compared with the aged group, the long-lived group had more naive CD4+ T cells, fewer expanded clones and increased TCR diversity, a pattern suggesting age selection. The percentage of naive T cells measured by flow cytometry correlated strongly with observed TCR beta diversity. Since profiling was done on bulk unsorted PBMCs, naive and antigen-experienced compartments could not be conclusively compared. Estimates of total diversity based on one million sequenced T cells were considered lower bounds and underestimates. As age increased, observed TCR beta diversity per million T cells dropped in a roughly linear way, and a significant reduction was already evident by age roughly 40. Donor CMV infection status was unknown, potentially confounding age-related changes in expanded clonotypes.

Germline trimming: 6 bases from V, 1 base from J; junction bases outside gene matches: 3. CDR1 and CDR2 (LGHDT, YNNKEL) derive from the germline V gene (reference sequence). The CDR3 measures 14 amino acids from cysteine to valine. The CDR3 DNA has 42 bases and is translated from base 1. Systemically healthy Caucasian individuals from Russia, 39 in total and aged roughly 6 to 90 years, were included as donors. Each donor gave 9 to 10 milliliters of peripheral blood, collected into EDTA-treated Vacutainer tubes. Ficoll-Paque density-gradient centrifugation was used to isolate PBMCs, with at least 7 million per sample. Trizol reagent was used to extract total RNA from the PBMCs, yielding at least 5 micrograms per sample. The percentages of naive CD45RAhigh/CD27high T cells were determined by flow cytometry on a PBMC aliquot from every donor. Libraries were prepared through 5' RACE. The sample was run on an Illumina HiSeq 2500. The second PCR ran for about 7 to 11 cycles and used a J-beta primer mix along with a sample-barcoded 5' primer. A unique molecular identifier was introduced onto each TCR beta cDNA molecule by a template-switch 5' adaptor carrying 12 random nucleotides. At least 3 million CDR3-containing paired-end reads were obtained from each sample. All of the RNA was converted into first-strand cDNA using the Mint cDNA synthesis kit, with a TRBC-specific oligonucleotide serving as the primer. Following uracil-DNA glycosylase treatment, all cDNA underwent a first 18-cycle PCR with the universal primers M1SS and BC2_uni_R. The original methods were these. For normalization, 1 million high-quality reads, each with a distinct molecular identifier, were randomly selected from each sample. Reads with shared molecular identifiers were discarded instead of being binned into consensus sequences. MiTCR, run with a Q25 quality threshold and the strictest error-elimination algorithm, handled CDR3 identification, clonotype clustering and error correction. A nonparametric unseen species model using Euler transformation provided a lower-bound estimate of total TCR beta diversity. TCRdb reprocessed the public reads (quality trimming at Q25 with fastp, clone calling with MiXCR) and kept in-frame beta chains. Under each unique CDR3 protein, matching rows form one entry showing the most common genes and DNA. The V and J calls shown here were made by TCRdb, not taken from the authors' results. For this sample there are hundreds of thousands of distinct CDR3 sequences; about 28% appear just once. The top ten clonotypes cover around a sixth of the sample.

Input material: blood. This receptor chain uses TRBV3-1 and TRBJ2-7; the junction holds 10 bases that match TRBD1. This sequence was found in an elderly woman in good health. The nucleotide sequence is TGTGCCAGCAGGAGGACAGGGGGGTCCTACGAGCAGTACGTC. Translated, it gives CASRRTGGSYEQYV.